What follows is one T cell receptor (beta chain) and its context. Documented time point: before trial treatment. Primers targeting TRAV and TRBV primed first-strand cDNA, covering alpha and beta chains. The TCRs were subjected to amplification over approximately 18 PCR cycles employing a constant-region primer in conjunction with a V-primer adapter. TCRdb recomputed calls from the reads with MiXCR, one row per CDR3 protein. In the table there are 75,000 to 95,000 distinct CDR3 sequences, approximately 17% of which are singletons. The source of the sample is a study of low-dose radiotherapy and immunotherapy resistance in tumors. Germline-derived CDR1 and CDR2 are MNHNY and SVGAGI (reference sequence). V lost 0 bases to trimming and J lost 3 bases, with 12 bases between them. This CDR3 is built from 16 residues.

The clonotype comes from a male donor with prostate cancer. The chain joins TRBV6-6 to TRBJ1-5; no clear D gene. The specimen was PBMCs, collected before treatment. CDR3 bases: TGTGCCAGCAGTTACTCAACAAGGAGGACCAATCAGCCCCAGCATTTT. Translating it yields CASSYSTRRTNQPQHF.